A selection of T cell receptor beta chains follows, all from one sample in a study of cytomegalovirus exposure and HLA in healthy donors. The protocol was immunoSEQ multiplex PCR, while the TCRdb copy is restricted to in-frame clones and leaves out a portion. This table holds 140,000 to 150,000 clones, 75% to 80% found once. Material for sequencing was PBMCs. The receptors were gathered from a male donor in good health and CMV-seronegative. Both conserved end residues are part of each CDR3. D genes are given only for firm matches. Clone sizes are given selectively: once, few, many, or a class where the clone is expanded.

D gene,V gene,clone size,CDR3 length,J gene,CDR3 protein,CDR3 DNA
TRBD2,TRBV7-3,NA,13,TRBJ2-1,CASSPVSGSEQFF,TGTGCCAGCAGCCCAGTTAGCGGGAGTGAGCAGTTCTTC
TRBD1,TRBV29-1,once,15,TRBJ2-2,CSVEDQQGVTGELFF,TGCAGCGTTGAAGATCAACAGGGGGTGACCGGGGAGCTGTTTTTT
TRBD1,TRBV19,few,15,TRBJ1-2,CASRMTGPKGYGYTF,TGTGCCAGCCGAATGACAGGGCCTAAGGGCTATGGCTACACCTTC
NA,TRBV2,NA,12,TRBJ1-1,CAGGLGNTEAFF,TGTGCCGGCGGGCTGGGGAACACTGAAGCTTTCTTT
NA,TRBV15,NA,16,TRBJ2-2,CATSRDFARDTGELFF,TGTGCCACCAGCAGAGATTTCGCCAGGGACACCGGGGAGCTGTTTTTT
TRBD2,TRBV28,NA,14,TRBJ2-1,CATNAGGSYNEQFF,TGTGCCACCAACGCGGGGGGGTCCTACAATGAGCAGTTCTTC
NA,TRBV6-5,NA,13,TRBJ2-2,CASSSQGTGELFF,TGTGCCAGCAGTTCCCAGGGTACCGGGGAGCTGTTTTTT
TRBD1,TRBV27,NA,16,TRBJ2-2,CASSPYWDRGPGELFF,TGTGCCAGCAGTCCATACTGGGACAGGGGTCCCGGGGAGCTGTTTTTT
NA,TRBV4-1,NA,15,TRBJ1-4,CASSQVGGVREKLFF,TGCGCCAGCAGCCAAGTGGGGGGAGTTAGGGAAAAACTGTTTTTT
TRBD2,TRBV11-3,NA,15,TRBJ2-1,CASSHSGRARNEQFF,TGTGCCAGCAGCCATAGCGGGAGGGCCCGGAATGAGCAGTTCTTC
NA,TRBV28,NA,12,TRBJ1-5,CASYRESQPQHF,TGTGCTAGTTACAGGGAAAGTCAGCCCCAGCATTTT
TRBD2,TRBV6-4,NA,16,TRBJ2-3,CASSESESGGTDTQYF,TGTGCCAGCAGTGAAAGTGAGAGCGGGGGAACAGATACGCAGTATTTT
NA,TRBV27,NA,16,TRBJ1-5,CASRDAGRFSNQPQHF,TGTGCCAGCAGGGACGCGGGGAGATTTAGCAATCAGCCCCAGCATTTT
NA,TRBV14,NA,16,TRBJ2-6,CASSQVGFSGANGLTF,TGTGCCAGCAGCCAAGTTGGGTTTTCTGGGGCCAACGGCCTGACTTTC
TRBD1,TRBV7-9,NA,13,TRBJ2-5,CASNTGGEGTQYF,TGTGCCAGCAACACAGGGGGTGAAGGGACCCAGTACTTC
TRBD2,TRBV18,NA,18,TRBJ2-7,CASSPPNLAGGPFYEQYF,TGTGCCAGCTCACCACCGAATCTAGCGGGGGGGCCCTTCTACGAGCAGTACTTC
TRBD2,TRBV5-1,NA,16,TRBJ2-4,CASSGGLAGGPNIQYF,TGCGCCAGCAGCGGGGGACTAGCGGGAGGGCCGAACATTCAGTACTTC
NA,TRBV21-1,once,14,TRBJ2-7,CASIERDRGKVQYF,TGTGCCAGCATCGAGCGGGACAGGGGTAAAGTGCAGTACTTC
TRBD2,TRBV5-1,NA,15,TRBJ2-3,CASGGLAGEGDTQYF,TGCGCCAGCGGCGGTCTAGCGGGAGAGGGAGATACGCAGTATTTT
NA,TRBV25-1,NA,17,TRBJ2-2,CASSEIEGRLHTGELFF,TGTGCCAGCAGTGAGATCGAGGGCCGTTTGCACACCGGGGAGCTGTTTTTT
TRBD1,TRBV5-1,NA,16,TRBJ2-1,CASSPLRQGPGNEQFF,TGCGCCAGCAGCCCGCTCCGACAGGGTCCCGGCAATGAGCAGTTCTTC
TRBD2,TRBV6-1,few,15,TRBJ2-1,CASSRLAGTGDEQFF,TGTGCCAGCAGTCGACTAGCGGGAACGGGGGATGAGCAGTTCTTC
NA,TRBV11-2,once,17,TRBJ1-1,CAIRKIKGVRRNTEAFF,TGTGCCATCCGTAAAATTAAAGGGGTCCGTAGGAACACTGAAGCTTTCTTT
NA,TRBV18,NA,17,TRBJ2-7,CASSPFLSSGTDYEQYF,TGTGCCAGCTCACCGTTCCTATCGTCCGGGACTGACTACGAGCAGTACTTC
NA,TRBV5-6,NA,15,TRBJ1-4,CASSRRGAGGEKLFF,TGTGCCAGCAGCAGGAGGGGCGCGGGAGGAGAAAAACTGTTTTTT
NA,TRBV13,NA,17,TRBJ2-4,CASSFKRTGAGKNIQYF,TGTGCCAGCAGCTTCAAACGAACCGGGGCGGGGAAGAACATTCAGTACTTC
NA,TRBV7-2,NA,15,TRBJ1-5,CASSFRQAPNQPQHF,TGTGCCAGCAGCTTCAGACAGGCACCGAATCAGCCCCAGCATTTT
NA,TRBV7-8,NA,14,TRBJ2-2,CASSPKRNTGELFF,TGTGCCAGCAGCCCTAAACGGAACACCGGGGAGCTGTTTTTT
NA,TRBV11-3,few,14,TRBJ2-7,CASSHLLYPYEQYF,TGTGCCAGCAGCCATCTATTATATCCCTACGAGCAGTACTTC
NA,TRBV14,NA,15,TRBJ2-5,CASSLGLRGGETQYF,TGTGCCAGCAGCCTCGGGTTGAGAGGTGGGGAGACCCAGTACTTC
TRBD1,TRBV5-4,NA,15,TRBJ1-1,CASSLGQGGDTEAFF,TGTGCCAGCAGCCTAGGACAGGGTGGGGACACTGAAGCTTTCTTT
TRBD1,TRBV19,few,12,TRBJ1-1,CASGTGNTEAFF,TGTGCCAGTGGGACAGGGAACACTGAAGCTTTCTTT
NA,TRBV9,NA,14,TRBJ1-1,CASSVEMGGSEAFF,TGTGCCAGCAGCGTAGAGATGGGGGGTTCTGAAGCTTTCTTT
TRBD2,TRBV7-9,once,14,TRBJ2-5,CASSLIAGVETQYF,TGTGCCAGCAGCTTAATAGCGGGGGTAGAGACCCAGTACTTC
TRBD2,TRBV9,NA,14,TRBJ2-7,CASGTSGSSNEQYF,TGTGCCAGTGGGACTAGCGGGAGTTCCAACGAGCAGTACTTC